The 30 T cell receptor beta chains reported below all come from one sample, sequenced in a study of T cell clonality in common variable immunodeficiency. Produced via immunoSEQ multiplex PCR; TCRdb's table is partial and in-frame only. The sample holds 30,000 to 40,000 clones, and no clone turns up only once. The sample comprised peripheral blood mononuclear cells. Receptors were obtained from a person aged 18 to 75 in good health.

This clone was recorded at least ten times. CDR3 DNA (partial): TGTGCCAGCAGTGAAATTGGCCGGGACAGGGGTTACGAG. The encoded protein is CASSEIGRDRGYE. The entire CDR3 is CASSEIGRDRGYEQYF. V gene TRBV2 combines with J gene TRBJ2-7; 10 positions match TRBD1. Read coverage stops 3 residues before the CDR3 terminus; the germline J gene supplies the remainder. Germline V lookup: CDR1 SNHLY, CDR2 FYNNEI. V was clipped by 2 bases and J by 4 bases; unmatched bases: 8. The CDR3 totals 16 residues.

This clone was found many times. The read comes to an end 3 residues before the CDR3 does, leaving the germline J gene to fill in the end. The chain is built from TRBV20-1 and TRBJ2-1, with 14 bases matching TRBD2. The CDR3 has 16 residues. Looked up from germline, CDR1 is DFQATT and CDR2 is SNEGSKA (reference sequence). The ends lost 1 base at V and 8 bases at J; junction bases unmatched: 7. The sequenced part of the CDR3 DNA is TGCAGTGCTAGAGGAGGAGGGACTAGCGGGAGTTATGAG. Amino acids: CSARGGGTSGSYE. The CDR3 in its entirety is CSARGGGTSGSYEQFF.

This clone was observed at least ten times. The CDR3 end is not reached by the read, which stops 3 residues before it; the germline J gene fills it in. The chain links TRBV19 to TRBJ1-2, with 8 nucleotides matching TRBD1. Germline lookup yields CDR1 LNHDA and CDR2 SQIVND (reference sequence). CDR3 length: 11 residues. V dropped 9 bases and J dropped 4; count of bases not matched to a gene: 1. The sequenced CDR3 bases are TGTGCCAGCGGGACAGGCTATGGC. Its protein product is CASGTGYG. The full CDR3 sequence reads CASGTGYGYTF.

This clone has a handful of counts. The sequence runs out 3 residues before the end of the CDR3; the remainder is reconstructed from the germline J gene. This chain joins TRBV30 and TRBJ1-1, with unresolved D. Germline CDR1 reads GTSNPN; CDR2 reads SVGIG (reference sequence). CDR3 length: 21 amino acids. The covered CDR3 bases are TGTGCCTGGAGTGTTGATATATTCGGACTAGCGGGAGGGCGGCGGAGGAATGAG. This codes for CAWSVDIFGLAGGRRRNE. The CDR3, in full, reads CAWSVDIFGLAGGRRRNEAFF.

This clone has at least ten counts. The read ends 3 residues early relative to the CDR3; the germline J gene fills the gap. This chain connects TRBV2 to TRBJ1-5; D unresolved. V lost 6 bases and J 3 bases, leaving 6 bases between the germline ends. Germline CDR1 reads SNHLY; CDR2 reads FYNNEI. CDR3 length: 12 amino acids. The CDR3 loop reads CASRELNQPQHF. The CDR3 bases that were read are TGTGCCAGCAGGGAACTCAATCAGCCC. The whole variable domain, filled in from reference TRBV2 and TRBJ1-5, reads EPEVTQTPSHQVTQMGQEVILRCVPISNHLYFYWYRQILGQKVEFLVSFYNNEISEKSEIFDDQFSVERPDGSNFTLKIRSTKLEDSAMYFCASRELNQPQHFGDGTRLSIL.

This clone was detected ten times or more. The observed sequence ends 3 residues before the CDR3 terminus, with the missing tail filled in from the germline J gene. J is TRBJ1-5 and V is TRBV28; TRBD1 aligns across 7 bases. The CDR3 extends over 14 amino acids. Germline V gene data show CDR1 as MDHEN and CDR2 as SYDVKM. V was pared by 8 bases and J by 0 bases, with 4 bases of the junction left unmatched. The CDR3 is CASGTAYSNQPQHF. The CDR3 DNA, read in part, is TGTGCCAGCGGGACAGCCTATAGCAATCAGCCC.

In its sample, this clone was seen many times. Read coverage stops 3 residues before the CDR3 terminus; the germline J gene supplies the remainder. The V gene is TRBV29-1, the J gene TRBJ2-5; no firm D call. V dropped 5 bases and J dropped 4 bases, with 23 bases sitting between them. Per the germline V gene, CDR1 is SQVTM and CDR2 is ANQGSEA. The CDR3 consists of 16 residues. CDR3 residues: CSVPKGPAQSSETQYF. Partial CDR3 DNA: TGCAGCGTTCCCAAGGGTCCAGCCCAGAGTTCAGAGACC.

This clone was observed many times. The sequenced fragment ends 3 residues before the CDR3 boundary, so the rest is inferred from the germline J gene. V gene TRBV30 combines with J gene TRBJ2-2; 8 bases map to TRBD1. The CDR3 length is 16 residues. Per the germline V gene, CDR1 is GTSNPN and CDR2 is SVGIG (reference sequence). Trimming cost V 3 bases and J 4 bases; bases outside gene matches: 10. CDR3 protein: CAWRPGQAAFTGELFF. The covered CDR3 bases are TGTGCCTGGAGACCGGGACAGGCCGCGTTCACCGGGGAG.

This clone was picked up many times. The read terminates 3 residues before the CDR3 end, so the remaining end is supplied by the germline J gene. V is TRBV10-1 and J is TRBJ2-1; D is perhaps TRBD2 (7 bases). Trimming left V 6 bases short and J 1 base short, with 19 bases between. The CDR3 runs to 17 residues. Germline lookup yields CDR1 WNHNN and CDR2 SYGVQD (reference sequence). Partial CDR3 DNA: TGCGCCAGCAGCCGAGGGGGGCTAGCGGATTCCTACAATGAG. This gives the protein CASSRGGLADSYNE. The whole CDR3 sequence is CASSRGGLADSYNEQFF.

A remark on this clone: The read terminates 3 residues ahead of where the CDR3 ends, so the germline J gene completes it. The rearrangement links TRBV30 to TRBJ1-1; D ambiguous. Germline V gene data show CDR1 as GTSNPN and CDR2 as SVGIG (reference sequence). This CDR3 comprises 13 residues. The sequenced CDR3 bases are TGTGCCTGGAGTGCAGGAACGGGGAACATT. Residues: CAWSAGTGNI. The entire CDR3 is CAWSAGTGNIAFF. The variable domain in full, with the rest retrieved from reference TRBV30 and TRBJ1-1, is SQTIHQWPATLVQPVGSPLSLECTVEGTSNPNLYWYRQAAGRGLQLLFYSVGIGQISSEVPQNLSASRPQDRQFILSSKKLLLSDSGFYLCAWSAGTGNIAFFGQGTRLTVV.

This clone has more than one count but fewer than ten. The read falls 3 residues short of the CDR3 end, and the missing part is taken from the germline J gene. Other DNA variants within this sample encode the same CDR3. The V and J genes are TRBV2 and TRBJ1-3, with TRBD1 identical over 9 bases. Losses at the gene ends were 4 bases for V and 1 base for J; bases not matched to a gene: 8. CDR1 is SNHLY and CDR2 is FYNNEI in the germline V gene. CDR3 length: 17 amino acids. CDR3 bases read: TGTGCCAGCAGTGCACCCGGGACAGGGCGATCTGGAAACACC. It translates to CASSAPGTGRSGNT. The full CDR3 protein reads CASSAPGTGRSGNTIYF.

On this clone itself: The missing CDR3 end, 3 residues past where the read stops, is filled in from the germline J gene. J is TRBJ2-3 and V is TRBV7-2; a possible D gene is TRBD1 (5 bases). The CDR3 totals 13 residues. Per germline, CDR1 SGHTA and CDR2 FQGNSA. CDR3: CASSLEGFGTQYF. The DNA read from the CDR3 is TGTGCCAGCAGCTTAGAGGGGTTTGGGACG.

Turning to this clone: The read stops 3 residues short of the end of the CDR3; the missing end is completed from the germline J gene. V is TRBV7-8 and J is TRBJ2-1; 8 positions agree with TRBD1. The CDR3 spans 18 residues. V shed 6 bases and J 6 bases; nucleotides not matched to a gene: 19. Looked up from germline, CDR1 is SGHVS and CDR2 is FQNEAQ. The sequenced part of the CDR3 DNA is TGTGCCAGCAGACAATTGGACAGGGATAATTTCCCCGTCAATGAG. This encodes CASRQLDRDNFPVNE. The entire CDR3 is CASRQLDRDNFPVNEQFF.

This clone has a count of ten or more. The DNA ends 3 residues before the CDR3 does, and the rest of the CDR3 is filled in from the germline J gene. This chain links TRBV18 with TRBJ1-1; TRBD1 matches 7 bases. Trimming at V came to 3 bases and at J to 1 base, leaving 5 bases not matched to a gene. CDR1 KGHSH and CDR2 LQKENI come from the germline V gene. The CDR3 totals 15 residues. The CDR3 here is CASSPGDSANTEAFF. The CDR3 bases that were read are TGTGCCAGCTCACCTGGGGACAGCGCGAACACTGAA.

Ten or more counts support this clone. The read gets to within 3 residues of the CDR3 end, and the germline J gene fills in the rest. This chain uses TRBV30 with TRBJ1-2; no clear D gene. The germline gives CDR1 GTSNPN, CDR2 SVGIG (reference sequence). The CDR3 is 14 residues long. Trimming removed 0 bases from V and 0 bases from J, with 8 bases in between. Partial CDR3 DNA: TGTGCCTGGAGTGTAAACAGTGCTAACTATGGC. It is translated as CAWSVNSANYG. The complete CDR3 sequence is CAWSVNSANYGYTF.

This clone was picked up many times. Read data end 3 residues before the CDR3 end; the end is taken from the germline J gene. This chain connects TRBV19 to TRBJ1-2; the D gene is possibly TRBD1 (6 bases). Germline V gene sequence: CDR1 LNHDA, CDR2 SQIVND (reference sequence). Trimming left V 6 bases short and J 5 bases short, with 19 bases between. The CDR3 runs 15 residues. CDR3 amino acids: CASSVLQTGAYGYTF. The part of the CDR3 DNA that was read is TGTGCCAGTAGCGTCTTGCAGACAGGAGCTTATGGC.

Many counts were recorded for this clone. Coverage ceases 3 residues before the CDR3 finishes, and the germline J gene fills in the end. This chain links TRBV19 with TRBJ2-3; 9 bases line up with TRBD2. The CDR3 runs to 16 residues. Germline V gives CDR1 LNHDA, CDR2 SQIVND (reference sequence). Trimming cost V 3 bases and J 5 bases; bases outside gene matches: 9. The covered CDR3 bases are TGTGCCAGTAGTATGCGGGAGGGTGGGAAACGAGATACG. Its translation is CASSMREGGKRDT. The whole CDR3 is CASSMREGGKRDTQYF.

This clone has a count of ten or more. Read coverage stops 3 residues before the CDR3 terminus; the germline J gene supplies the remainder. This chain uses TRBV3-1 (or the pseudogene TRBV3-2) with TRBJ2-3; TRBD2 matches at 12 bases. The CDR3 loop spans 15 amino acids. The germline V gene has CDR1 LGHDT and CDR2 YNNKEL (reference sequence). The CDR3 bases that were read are TGTGCCAGCAGCCAAGATCTTAGACTAGCGGGAGCG. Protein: CASSQDLRLAGA. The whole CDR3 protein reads CASSQDLRLAGAQYF.

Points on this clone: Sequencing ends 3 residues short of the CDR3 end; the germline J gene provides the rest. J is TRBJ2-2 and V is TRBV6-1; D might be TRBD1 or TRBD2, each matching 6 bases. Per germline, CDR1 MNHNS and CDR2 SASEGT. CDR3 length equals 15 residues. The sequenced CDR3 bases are TGTGCCAGCAGTGAAGGGAGGGGGACAAATGAAAAG. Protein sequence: CASSEGRGTNEK. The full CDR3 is CASSEGRGTNEKLFF.

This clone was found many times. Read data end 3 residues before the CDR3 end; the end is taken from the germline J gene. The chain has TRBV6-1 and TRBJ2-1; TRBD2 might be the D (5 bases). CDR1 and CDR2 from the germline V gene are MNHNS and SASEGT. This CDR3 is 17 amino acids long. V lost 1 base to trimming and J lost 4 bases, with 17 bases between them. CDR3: CASSEGLPNLRYNEQFF. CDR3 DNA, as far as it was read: TGTGCCAGCAGTGAAGGACTACCCAACCTAAGGTACAATGAG.

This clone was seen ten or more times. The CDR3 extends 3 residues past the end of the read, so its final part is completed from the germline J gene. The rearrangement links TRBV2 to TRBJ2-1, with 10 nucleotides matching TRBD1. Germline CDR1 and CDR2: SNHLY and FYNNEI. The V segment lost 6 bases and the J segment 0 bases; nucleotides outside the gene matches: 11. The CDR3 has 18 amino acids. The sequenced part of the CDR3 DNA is TGTGCCAGCAGCGTGGACAGGGGGAGCCTAACCTCCTACAATGAG. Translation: CASSVDRGSLTSYNE. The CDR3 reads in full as CASSVDRGSLTSYNEQFF.

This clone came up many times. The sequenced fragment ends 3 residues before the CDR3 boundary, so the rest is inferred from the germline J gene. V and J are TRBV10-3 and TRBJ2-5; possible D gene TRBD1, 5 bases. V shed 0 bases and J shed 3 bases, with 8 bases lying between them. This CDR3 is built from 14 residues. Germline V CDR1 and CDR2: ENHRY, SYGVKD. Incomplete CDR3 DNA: TGTGCCATCAGTGAGTCGTCAGGGAAAGAGACC. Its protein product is CAISESSGKET. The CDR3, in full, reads CAISESSGKETQYF.

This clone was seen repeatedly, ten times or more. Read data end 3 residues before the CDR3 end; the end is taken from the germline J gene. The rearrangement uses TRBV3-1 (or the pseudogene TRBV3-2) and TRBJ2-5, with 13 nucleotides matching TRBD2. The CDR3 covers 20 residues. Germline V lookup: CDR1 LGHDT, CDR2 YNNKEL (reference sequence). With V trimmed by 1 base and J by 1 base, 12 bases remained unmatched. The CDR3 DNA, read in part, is TGTGCCAGCAGCCAAGTAACACTAGCGGGAGGGAGGGGATCCCAAGAGACC. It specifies CASSQVTLAGGRGSQET. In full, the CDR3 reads CASSQVTLAGGRGSQETQYF.

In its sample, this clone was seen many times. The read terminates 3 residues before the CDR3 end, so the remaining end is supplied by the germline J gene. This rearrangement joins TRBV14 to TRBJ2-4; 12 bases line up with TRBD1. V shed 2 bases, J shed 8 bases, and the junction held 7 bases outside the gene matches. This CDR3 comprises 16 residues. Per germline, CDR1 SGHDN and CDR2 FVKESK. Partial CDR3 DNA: TGTGCCAGCAGCCAAAGAGGGACAGGGGGCCGAGACATT. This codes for CASSQRGTGGRDI. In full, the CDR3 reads CASSQRGTGGRDIQYF.

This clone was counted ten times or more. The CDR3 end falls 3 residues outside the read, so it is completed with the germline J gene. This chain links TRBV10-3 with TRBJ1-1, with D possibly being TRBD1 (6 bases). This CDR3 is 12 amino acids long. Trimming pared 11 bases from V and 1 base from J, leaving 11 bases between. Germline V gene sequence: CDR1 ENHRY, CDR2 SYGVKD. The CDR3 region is CALRTENTEAFF. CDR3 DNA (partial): TGTGCCCTGAGGACAGAGAACACTGAA.

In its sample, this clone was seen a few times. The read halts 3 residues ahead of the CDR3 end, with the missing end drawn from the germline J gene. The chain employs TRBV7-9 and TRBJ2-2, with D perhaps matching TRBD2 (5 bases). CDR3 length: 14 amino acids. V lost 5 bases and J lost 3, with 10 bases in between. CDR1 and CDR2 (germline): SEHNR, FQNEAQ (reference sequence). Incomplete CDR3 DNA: TGTGCCAGCAGCCCGGACTTTGACACCGGGGAG. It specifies CASSPDFDTGE. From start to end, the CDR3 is CASSPDFDTGELFF.

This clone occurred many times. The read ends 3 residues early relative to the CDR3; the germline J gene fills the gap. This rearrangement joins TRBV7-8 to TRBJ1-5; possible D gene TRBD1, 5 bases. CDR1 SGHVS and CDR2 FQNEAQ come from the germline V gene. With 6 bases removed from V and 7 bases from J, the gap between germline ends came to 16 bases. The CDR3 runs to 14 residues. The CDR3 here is CASSGQFWSQPQHF. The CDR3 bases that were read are TGTGCCAGCAGTGGACAATTCTGGAGCCAGCCC.

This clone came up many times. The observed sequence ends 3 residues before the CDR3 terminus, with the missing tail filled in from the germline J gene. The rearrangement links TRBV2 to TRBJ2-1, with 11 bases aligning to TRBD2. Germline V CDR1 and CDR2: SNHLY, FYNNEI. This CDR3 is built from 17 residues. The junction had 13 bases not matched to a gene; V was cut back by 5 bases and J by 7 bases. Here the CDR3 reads CASSTSTLAGGGNEQFF. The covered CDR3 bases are TGTGCCAGCAGTACCTCTACTCTAGCGGGAGGCGGGAATGAG.

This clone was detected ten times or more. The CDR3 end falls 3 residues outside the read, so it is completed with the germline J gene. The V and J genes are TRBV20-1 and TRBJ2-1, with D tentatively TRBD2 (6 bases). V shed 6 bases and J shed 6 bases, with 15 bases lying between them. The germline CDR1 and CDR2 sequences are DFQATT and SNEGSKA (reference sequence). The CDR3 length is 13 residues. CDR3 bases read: TGCAGTGCCCTGGACTACCCATTCAATGAG. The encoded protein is CSALDYPFNE. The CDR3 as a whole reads CSALDYPFNEQFF.

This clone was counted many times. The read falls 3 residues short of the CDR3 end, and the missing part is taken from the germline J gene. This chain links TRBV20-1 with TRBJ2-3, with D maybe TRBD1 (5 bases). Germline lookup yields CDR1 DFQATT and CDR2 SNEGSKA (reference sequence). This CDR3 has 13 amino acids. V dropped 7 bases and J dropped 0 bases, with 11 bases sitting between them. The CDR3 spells CSGDQGSTDTQYF. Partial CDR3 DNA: TGCAGTGGAGATCAGGGAAGCACAGATACG.